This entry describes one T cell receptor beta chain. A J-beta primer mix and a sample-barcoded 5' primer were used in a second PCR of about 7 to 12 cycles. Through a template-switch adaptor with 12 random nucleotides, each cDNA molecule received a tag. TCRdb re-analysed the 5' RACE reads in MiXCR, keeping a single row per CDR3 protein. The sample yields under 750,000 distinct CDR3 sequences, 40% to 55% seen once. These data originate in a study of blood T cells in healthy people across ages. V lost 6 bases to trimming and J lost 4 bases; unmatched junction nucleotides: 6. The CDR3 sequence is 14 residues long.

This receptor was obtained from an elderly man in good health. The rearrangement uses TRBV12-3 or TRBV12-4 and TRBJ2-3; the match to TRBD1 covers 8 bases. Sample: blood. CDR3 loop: CASSQGATPDTQYF. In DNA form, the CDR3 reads TGTGCCAGCAGCCAGGGGGCGACCCCAGATACGCAGTATTTT.